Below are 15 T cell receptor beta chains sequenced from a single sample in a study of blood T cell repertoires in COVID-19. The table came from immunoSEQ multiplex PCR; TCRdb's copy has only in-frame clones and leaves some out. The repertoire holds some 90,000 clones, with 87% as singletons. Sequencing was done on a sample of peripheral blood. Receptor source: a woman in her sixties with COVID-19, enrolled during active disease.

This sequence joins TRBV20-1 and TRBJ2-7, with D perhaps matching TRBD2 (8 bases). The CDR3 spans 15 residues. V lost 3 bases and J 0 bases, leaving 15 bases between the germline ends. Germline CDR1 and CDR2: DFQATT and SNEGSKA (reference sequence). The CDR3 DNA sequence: TGCAGTGCTAGTGAGACAGGGACTAGCTCCTACGAGCAGTACTTC. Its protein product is CSASETGTSSYEQYF.

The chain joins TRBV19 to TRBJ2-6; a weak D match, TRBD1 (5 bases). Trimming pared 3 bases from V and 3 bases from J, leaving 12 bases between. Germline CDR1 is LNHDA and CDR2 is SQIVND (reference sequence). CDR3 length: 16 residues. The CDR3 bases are TGTGCCAGTAGTATTCTCGCAGGGTTTGGGGCCAACGTCCTGACTTTC. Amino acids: CASSILAGFGANVLTF.

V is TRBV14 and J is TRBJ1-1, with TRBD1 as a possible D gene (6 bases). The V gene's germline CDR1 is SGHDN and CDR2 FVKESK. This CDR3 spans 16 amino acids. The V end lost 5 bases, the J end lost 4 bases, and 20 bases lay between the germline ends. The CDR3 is CASSILQGGLGTEAFF. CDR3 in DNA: TGTGCCAGCAGCATTTTACAGGGCGGTTTGGGCACTGAAGCTTTCTTT.

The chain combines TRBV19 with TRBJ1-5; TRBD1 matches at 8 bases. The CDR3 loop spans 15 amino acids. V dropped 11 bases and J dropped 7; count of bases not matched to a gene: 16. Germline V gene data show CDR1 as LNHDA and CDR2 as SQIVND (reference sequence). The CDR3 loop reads CASKPGQGFWQPQHF. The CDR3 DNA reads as TGTGCCTCCAAGCCAGGACAGGGATTTTGGCAGCCCCAGCATTTT.

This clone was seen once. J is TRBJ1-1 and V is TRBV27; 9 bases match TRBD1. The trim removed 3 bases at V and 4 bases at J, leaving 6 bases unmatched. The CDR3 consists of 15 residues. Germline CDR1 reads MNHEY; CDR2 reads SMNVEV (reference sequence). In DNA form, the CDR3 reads TGTGCCAGCAGTTTGGGGACAGGGAGGGCCACTGAAGCTTTCTTT. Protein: CASSLGTGRATEAFF.

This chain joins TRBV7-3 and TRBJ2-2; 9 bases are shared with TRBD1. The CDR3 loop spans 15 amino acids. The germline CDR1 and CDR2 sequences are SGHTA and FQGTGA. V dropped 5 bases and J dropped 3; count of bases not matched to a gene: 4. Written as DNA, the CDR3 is TGTGCCAGCAGCCCGACAGGGGGTTACACCGGGGAGCTGTTTTTT. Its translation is CASSPTGGYTGELFF.

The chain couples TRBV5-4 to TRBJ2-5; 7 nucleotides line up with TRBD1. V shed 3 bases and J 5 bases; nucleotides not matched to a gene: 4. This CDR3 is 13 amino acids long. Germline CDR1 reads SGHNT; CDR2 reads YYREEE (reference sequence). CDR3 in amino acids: CASSSMTGETQYF. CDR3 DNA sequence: TGTGCCAGCAGCTCAATGACAGGGGAGACCCAGTACTTC. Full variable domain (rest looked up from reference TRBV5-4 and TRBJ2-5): ETGVTQSPTHLIKTRGQQVTLRCSSQSGHNTVSWYQQALGQGPQFIFQYYREEENGRGNFPPRFSGLQFPNYSSELNVNALELDDSALYLCASSSMTGETQYFGPGTRLLVL.

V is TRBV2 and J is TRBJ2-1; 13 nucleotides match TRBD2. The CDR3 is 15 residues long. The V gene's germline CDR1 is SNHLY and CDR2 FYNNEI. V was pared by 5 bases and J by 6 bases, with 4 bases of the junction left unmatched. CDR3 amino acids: CASSRLAGGINEQFF. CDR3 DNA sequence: TGTGCCAGCAGTCGACTAGCGGGGGGAATCAATGAGCAGTTCTTC.

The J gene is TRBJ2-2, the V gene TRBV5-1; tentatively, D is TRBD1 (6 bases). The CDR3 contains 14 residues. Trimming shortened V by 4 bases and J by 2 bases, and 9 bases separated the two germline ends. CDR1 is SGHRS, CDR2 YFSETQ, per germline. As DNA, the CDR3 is TGCGCCAGCAGCCCGGGACATAACACCGGGGAGCTGTTTTTT. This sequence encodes CASSPGHNTGELFF.

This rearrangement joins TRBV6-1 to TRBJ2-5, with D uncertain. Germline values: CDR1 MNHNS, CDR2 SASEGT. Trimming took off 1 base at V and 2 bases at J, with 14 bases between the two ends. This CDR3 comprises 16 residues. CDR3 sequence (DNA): TGTGCCAGCAGTGAAGACGTTATCTCGCGGCAAGAGACCCAGTACTTC. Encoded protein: CASSEDVISRQETQYF.

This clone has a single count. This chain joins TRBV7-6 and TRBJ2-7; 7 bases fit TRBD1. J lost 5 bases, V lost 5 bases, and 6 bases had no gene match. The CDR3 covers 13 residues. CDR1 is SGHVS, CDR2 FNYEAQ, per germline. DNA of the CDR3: TGTGCCAGCAGCCCCGGGACAGTGAACGAGCAGTACTTC. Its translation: CASSPGTVNEQYF.

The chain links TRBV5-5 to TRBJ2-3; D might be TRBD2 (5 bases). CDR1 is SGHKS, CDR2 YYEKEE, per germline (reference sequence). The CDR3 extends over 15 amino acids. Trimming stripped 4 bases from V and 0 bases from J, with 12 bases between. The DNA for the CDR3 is TGTGCCAGCAGCCCCCGGCTAGCTAGCACAGATACGCAGTATTTT. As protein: CASSPRLASTDTQYF.

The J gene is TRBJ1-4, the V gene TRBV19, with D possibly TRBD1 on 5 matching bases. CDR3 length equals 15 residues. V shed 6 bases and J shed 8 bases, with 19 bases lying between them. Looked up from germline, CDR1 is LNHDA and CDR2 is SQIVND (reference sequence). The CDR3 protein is CASRGGDSRQEKLFF. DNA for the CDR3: TGTGCCAGTAGGGGAGGAGACAGTAGGCAAGAAAAACTGTTTTTT.

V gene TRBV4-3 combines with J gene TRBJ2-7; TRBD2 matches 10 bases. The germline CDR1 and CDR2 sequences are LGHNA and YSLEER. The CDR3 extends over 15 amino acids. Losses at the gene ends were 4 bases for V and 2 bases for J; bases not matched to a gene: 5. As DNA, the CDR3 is TGCGCCAGCAGCCGCCTTAGCGGGGGGCCCTACGAGCAGTACTTC. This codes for CASSRLSGGPYEQYF.

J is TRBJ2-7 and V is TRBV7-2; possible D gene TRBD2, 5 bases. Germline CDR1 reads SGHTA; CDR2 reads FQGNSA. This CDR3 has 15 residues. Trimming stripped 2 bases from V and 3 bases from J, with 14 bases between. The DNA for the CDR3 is TGTGCCAGCAGCTTATTGCCGGGATCCCGCTACGAGCAGTACTTC. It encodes CASSLLPGSRYEQYF.